The T cell receptor (beta chain) described here comes from a study of CD8+CD57+ T cells in acquired aplastic anemia (dated by TCRdb to 2016 to 2019). About the study as a whole: DNA extracted from sorted CD4+ and CD8+ cells had a mean of approximately 3.4 ug, with a range of 0.2 to 27.4 ug. A CD8+CD57+ expansion meant a frequency higher than the mean frequency seen in healthy subjects.

General study outcomes and caveats: Between patients and healthy controls, no significant difference in CD8+ Simpson's diversity was found (P=0.060). Although roughly 29 CD8+ CDR3 sequences were shared by patients and controls, these sequences appeared highly expressed in patients and within the immunodominant clones of patients.

Expansion of CD8+CD57+ cells had been shown by flow cytometry in the patients chosen for sequencing. Every patient had severe acquired aplastic anemia, diagnosed using the International Study of Aplastic Anemia and Agranulocytosis and Camitta criteria. No therapy had been received by the patients at the time of blood sampling. In this study, sorted CD4+ and CD8+ T cells from the blood of healthy subjects and of severe aplastic anemia patients had their TCR repertoires deep-sequenced. Patients were enrolled under clinicaltrials.gov protocols 00001620, 01623167, 00001397, 00071045, 00081523 and 00961064 in the USA. Ficoll-Paque density gradient centrifugation was used to isolate peripheral blood mononuclear cells. Before DNA extraction, CD4+ and CD8+ T cells were sorted with FACS or magnetic beads. TCR beta VDJ combination and CDR3 sequence profiling used genomic DNA as the template. An Illumina HiSeq 2000 was the platform used for TCR repertoire sequencing. The source study handled its data this way. TRBV/TRBJ rearrangement plots, CDR3 size and DJ length profiles, and Simpson's diversity index were used to assess repertoires. Whichever DNA sequence was most abundant in the deep sequencing data was defined as the immunodominant clone. CDR3 amino acid sequences were screened for sharing across subjects and were compared with published repertoires and the VDJdb database. TCRdb reworked the public reads: Q25 trimming with fastp, MiXCR clone assembly, productive beta chains retained. For every CDR3 protein sequence, its rows merge into one entry that carries the most common genes and DNA. The V and J calls come from TCRdb's annotation, not from the publication. The sample records approximately 180,000 distinct CDR3 sequences, more than 45% of which are singletons. The ten largest make up 1.1% of the sample.

This clonotype was seen repeatedly, ten times or more. What antigen it recognizes has not been identified. Per-base qualities were not stored, and no clone one base away is much larger. This clonotype originated in a human donor with aplastic anemia. Sequences were obtained from sorted CD4+, CD8+, or CD8+CD57+ T cells (not recorded which) from PBMCs.

In nucleotide form, the sequence is TGTGCCAGCAGTTTCGGGGCAGATGAGTACTTC. Its product reads: CASSFGADEYF. The chain couples TRBV6-5 to TRBJ2-7; the D gene could be either TRBD1 or TRBD2, each agreeing at 5 bases. V is cut by 4 bases and J by 11 bases, and the space between the germline ends is 12 bases. CDR1 is given as MNHEY and CDR2 as SVGAGI, both from the germline V gene. Including cysteine and phenylalanine, the CDR3 has 11 amino acids. The sequence is cut down to CDR3 DNA, 33 bases in frame from base 1.